This T cell receptor (beta chain) was documented in a study of blood T cell repertoires in COVID-19. About the study: Specimens from acute and convalescent COVID-19 originated in the United States, Italy and Spain.

V shed 0 bases and J 0 bases; nucleotides not matched to a gene: 4. The germline V gene has CDR1 LGHNA and CDR2 YNFKEQ. This CDR3 region has 17 residues. Participant age was roughly 18 to 90 years, and participants resided in fewer than 25 US areas. Donors were grouped by their self-reported clinical history. In the source study's methods: Estimates of nucleated cell counts were drawn from the amplification of reference gene primers. Using immunoSEQ multiplex PCR, the repertoire was profiled, and TCRdb retains in-frame clones only, with some absent. The V and J calls and clone size come from that table; D and trimming were worked out from the DNA. In the table there are 150,000 to 200,000 clones, roughly four fifths of which are singletons.

V gene TRBV4-2 combines with J gene TRBJ2-1; TRBD2 matches at 8 bases. This TCR derives from a man in his fifties or sixties who had recovered from COVID-19. The sequenced material came from PBMCs or T cells enriched from blood (not recorded which). The CDR3 sequence is CASSQEGGTSSYNEQFF. CDR3 in DNA: TGTGCCAGCAGCCAAGAAGGAGGGACTAGCTCCTACAATGAGCAGTTCTTC.